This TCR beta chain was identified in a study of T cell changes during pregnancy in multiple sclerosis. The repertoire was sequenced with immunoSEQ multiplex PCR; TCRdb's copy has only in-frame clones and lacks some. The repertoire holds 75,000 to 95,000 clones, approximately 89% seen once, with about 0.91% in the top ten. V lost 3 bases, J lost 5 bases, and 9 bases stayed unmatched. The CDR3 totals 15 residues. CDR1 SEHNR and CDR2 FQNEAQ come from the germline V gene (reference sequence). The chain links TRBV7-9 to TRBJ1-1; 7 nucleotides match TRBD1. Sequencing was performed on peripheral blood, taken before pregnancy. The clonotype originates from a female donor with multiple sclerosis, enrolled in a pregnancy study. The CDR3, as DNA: TGTGCCAGCAGCTTCCAGGGGGTTATGGGGACTGAAGCTTTCTTT. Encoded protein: CASSFQGVMGTEAFF.